This passage covers 11 T cell receptor beta chains from one sample sequenced in a study of cytomegalovirus exposure and HLA in healthy donors. A multiplex PCR was run with 60 Vbeta primers and 13 Jbeta primers. This table comes from immunoSEQ multiplex PCR, and its TCRdb copy is limited to in-frame clones, with some not included. The table includes approximately 160,000 clones, around 77% detected once. Sequenced: PBMCs. The receptors stem from a woman in her 30s in good health and CMV-seronegative.

This clone has just one count. This chain connects TRBV29-1 to TRBJ1-2; 11 bases align to TRBD1. V lost 2 bases and J lost 8; bases outside the gene matches: 4. Germline CDR1 is SQVTM and CDR2 is ANQGSEA. CDR3 size: 13 residues. This chain's CDR3 is CSVEKGQGAGYTF. CDR3 in DNA: TGCAGCGTTGAAAAAGGACAGGGGGCCGGCTACACCTTC. Filled out from reference TRBV29-1 and TRBJ1-2, the complete variable domain reads SAVISQKPSRDICQRGTSLTIQCQVDSQVTMMFWYRQQPGQSLTLIATANQGSEATYESGFVIDKFPISRPNLTFSTLTVSNMSPEDSSIYLCSVEKGQGAGYTFGSGTRLTVV.

V usage is TRBV5-6 and J usage is TRBJ2-5; TRBD1 agrees at 8 bases. J gave up 10 bases and V 4 bases, and 12 bases lay outside the gene matches. The CDR3 is 14 residues long. The germline V gene has CDR1 SGHDT and CDR2 YYEEEE. CDR3 nucleotides: TGTGCCAGCAGCCCGGACAGGGTGTTGGCGAACCAGTACTTC. It codes for CASSPDRVLANQYF.

The V and J genes are TRBV7-9 and TRBJ2-3, with D perhaps matching TRBD2 (6 bases). V was shortened by 6 bases and J by 6 bases, with 16 bases between the two germline ends. Looked up from germline, CDR1 is SEHNR and CDR2 is FQNEAQ (reference sequence). This CDR3 has 14 residues. CDR3 in amino acids: CASSRTRDSDTQYF. The CDR3 DNA follows: TGTGCCAGCAGTCGAACCCGGGACTCGGATACGCAGTATTTT.

The J gene is TRBJ1-3, the V gene TRBV30; D is possibly TRBD1 (5 bases). Germline V lookup: CDR1 GTSNPN, CDR2 SVGIG (reference sequence). V lost 6 bases and J lost 2, with 20 bases in between. CDR3 length: 16 residues. This chain's CDR3 is CACSLGRPGAGNTIYF. CDR3 nucleotide sequence: TGTGCCTGCTCCCTCGGGAGACCGGGGGCTGGAAACACCATATATTTT.

This sequence joins TRBV7-8 and TRBJ1-3; no clear D gene. Trimming left V 6 bases short and J 1 base short, with 10 bases between. The germline gives CDR1 SGHVS, CDR2 FQNEAQ. The CDR3 loop spans 14 amino acids. CDR3 coding DNA: TGTGCCAGCAGTGGGAGTTGGTCTGGAAACACCATATATTTT. Protein product: CASSGSWSGNTIYF.

The rearrangement joins TRBV27 to TRBJ1-1; possibly TRBD1 for D (5 bases). Germline CDR1 is MNHEY and CDR2 is SMNVEV (reference sequence). This CDR3 is built from 14 residues. V shed 3 bases and J shed 5 bases, with 13 bases lying between them. For the CDR3, the DNA is TGTGCCAGCAGTTTCACAGGAGGGAGAACTGAAGCTTTCTTT. It codes for CASSFTGGRTEAFF.

The gene calls are TRBV25-1 and TRBJ2-5; 7 positions match TRBD1. The CDR3 spans 16 residues. Germline CDR1 and CDR2: MGHDK and SYGVNS. J gave up 5 bases and V 2 bases, and 11 bases lay outside the gene matches. CDR3 residues: CASSEGERGRGETQYF. The CDR3 DNA is TGTGCCAGCAGTGAAGGCGAAAGGGGCAGGGGGGAGACCCAGTACTTC.

A few counts support this clone. The V call is TRBV11-2, the J call TRBJ1-1; D call uncertain. This CDR3 has 13 residues. V was pared by 3 bases and J by 1 base, with 6 bases between. Germline lookup yields CDR1 SGHAT and CDR2 FQNNGV. CDR3 in amino acids: CASSFSGNTEAFF. In nucleotides, the CDR3 is TGTGCCAGCAGCTTCTCAGGGAACACTGAAGCTTTCTTT.

The chain couples TRBV4-2 to TRBJ2-6, with no clear D. The CDR3 has 15 residues. Germline values: CDR1 LGHNA, CDR2 YNFKEQ. V lost 1 base and J lost 4, with 8 bases in between. Here the CDR3 reads CASSQAGLGANVLTF. CDR3 in DNA: TGTGCCAGCAGCCAAGCCGGGTTAGGGGCCAACGTCCTGACTTTC.

V is TRBV7-8 and J is TRBJ2-1, with 14 bases identical to TRBD2. There are 17 residues in the CDR3. CDR1 is SGHVS, CDR2 FQNEAQ, per germline. J gave up 4 bases and V 1 base, and 3 bases lay outside the gene matches. The CDR3 DNA sequence: TGTGCCAGCAGCTTAGGACTAGCGGGGGGGTATTACAATGAGCAGTTCTTC. Translating gives CASSLGLAGGYYNEQFF.

This clone was found once. This sequence joins TRBV7-9 and TRBJ1-4, with a tentative D call TRBD1 (5 bases). Trimming shortened V by 11 bases and J by 8 bases, and 18 bases separated the two germline ends. CDR1 is SEHNR and CDR2 is FQNEAQ in the germline V gene (reference sequence). The CDR3 loop spans 13 amino acids. The CDR3 reads CALTGEFREKLFF. The CDR3 coding sequence is TGTGCCTTAACGGGGGAGTTCAGGGAAAAACTGTTTTTT.